This T cell receptor beta chain was recovered during a study of cytomegalovirus exposure and HLA in healthy donors. The study's findings and limits: In a later analysis, HLA-associated beta chains showed higher expansion and lower generation probabilities than comparable chains. Across donors, presence/absence analyses took sequencing depth to be roughly uniform. A few chains tied to CMV proved CMV antigen-specific in vitro. TRBV6-2, TRBV6-3 and other indistinguishable V segments were excluded.

The CDR3 contains 18 residues. Trimming took 0 bases from V and 2 from J; bases not matched to a gene: 9. CDR1 is LNHNV and CDR2 is YYDKDF in the germline V gene (reference sequence). The PCR contained 60 Vbeta and 13 Jbeta primers. The assay was immunoSEQ multiplex PCR, and TCRdb's table has in-frame clones only and misses some. The sample yields some 180,000 clones, around 77% seen once. Turning to this clone: Its antigen is currently unknown.

The source material was PBMCs. The TCR comes from a woman under 40 in good health and CMV-seronegative. The chain joins TRBV15 to TRBJ2-3; 9 nucleotides align to TRBD1. The CDR3 loop reads CATSRDPYRGPPTDTQYF. The DNA of the CDR3 is TGTGCCACCAGCAGAGACCCCTACAGGGGGCCACCCACAGATACGCAGTATTTT.